A single sample is the source of the 22 T cell receptor beta chains below, sequenced in a study of cytomegalovirus exposure and HLA in healthy donors. It was with 60 Vbeta and 13 Jbeta primers that the PCR ran. The assay was immunoSEQ multiplex PCR, and TCRdb's table has in-frame clones only and misses some. The profile covers 80,000 to 100,000 clones, with around 86% appearing a single time and approximately 4% taken by the ten largest. Sequencing input: PBMCs. The receptors originated from a female donor in good health and CMV-seropositive.

This chain links TRBV30 with TRBJ2-7; 7 positions agree with TRBD2. CDR1 is GTSNPN, CDR2 SVGIG, per germline (reference sequence). V dropped 2 bases and J dropped 0; count of bases not matched to a gene: 7. The length of the CDR3 is 15 residues. The CDR3 nucleotides are TGTGCCTGGAGTCTCCCTCGACTAGCCTCCTACGAGCAGTACTTC. Protein: CAWSLPRLASYEQYF.

The rearrangement joins TRBV15 to TRBJ2-5; D gene uncertain. The closer fit of TRBJ2-7 to the DNA end suggests the J call may be wrong. Germline V gene sequence: CDR1 LNHNV, CDR2 YYDKDF (reference sequence). The CDR3 extends over 13 amino acids. CDR3 DNA: TGTGCCACCAGCAGAGATCCCGGTTACGAGCAGTACTTC. Amino acid sequence: CATSRDPGYEQYF.

The gene calls are TRBV19 and TRBJ1-1; 7 bases fit TRBD1. CDR3 length equals 18 residues. Germline-derived CDR1 and CDR2 are LNHDA and SQIVND (reference sequence). J was trimmed by 8 bases and V by 4 bases; bases with no gene match: 22. The CDR3, as DNA: TGTGCCAGTAGTACTTGGACTCGGGACAGCCTGGTTGTCCTCGAAGCTTTCTTT. Its translation is CASSTWTRDSLVVLEAFF.

The rearrangement links TRBV15 to TRBJ2-1; 8 bases align to TRBD2. After removal of 4 bases from V and 0 bases from J, the junction contained 2 bases not matched to a gene. The CDR3 is 15 amino acids. CDR1 is LNHNV, CDR2 YYDKDF, per germline (reference sequence). CDR3 nucleotide sequence: TGTGCCACCAGCATCAGCGGGAGCTCCTACAATGAGCAGTTCTTC. This gives the protein CATSISGSSYNEQFF.

The chain joins TRBV6-4 to TRBJ2-7, with a possible D match to TRBD2 (7 bases). This CDR3 region has 16 residues. Looked up from germline, CDR1 is MRHNA and CDR2 is SNTAGT. Trimming took off 10 bases at V and 3 bases at J, with 25 bases between the two ends. Written as DNA, the CDR3 is TGTGCCACACAACCAGCCCCCAGGGAGGGGGACTACGAGCAGTACTTC. Its protein is CATQPAPREGDYEQYF.

This chain links TRBV6-5 with TRBJ2-5, with a tentative D call TRBD2 (7 bases). The end of the DNA is better explained by TRBJ2-7, so the J call may be wrong. This CDR3 contains 14 residues. CDR1 is MNHEY and CDR2 is SVGAGI in the germline V gene. CDR3 in amino acids: CASSAGDTSYEQYF. CDR3 sequence (DNA): TGTGCCAGCAGTGCGGGGGACACATCCTACGAGCAGTACTTC.

V and J are TRBV30 and TRBJ1-5, with D perhaps matching TRBD1 (6 bases). Germline V lookup: CDR1 GTSNPN, CDR2 SVGIG (reference sequence). This CDR3 region has 16 residues. V lost 1 base to trimming and J lost 8 bases, with 21 bases between them. The CDR3 nucleotides read TGTGCCTGGAGTGGGAAAGGGGGTGGGGGTGGAGAGCCCCAGCATTTT. Translating it yields CAWSGKGGGGGEPQHF.

The chain joins TRBV5-6 to TRBJ1-2, with D uncertain. The germline V gene has CDR1 SGHDT and CDR2 YYEEEE. The CDR3 contains 16 residues. Trimming removed 0 bases at V and 2 bases at J, with 14 bases between. CDR3 in amino acids: CASSLGPRRENYGYTF. The DNA of the CDR3 is TGTGCCAGCAGCTTGGGGCCGAGACGGGAAAACTATGGCTACACCTTC.

The chain has TRBV11-2 and TRBJ2-1; 14 positions match TRBD2. Trimming took 4 bases from V and 4 from J; bases not matched to a gene: 6. CDR1 and CDR2 (germline): SGHAT, FQNNGV. The CDR3 spans 17 residues. The DNA of the CDR3 is TGTGCCAGCAGCTCTGGACTAGCGGGAGGTCCGTACAATGAGCAGTTCTTC. Amino acids: CASSSGLAGGPYNEQFF.

This sequence joins TRBV6-5 and TRBJ1-5; 9 bases agree with TRBD1. Germline values: CDR1 MNHEY, CDR2 SVGAGI. V dropped 7 bases and J dropped 2; count of bases not matched to a gene: 6. CDR3 length equals 15 residues. In nucleotides, the CDR3 is TGTGCCAGCAACCATAGGGACAGGGGCAATCAGCCCCAGCATTTT. Amino acid sequence: CASNHRDRGNQPQHF.

This clone was counted a single time. The chain joins TRBV5-6 to TRBJ1-3, with D tentatively TRBD1 (6 bases). CDR3 length: 13 amino acids. With 4 bases removed from V and 13 bases from J, the gap between germline ends came to 18 bases. Germline CDR1 SGHDT, CDR2 YYEEEE. As DNA, the CDR3 is TGTGCCAGCAGCATGAAAGACAGGCAAGAAATATATTTT. It codes for CASSMKDRQEIYF. The complete variable domain, with remaining parts taken from reference TRBV5-6 and TRBJ1-3, reads DAGVTQSPTHLIKTRGQQVTLRCSPKSGHDTVSWYQQALGQGPQFIFQYYEEEERQRGNFPDRFSGHQFPNYSSELNVNALLLGDSALYLCASSMKDRQEIYFGEGSWLTVV.

The V gene is TRBV5-1, the J gene TRBJ2-1, with TRBD2 identical over 11 bases. J gave up 8 bases and V 1 base, and 5 bases lay outside the gene matches. This CDR3 spans 15 amino acids. Germline V gene data show CDR1 as SGHRS and CDR2 as YFSETQ. The CDR3 DNA reads TGCGCCAGCAGCTTGAGTTCGACTAGCGGGGATGAGCAGTTCTTC. This sequence encodes CASSLSSTSGDEQFF.

V usage is TRBV5-1 and J usage is TRBJ2-5, with TRBD1 matching 7 bases. With the DNA end fitting TRBJ2-7 better, the J assignment may be wrong. This CDR3 has 14 residues. The germline gives CDR1 SGHRS, CDR2 YFSETQ. CDR3 protein: CASSPDRNDYEQYF. CDR3 coding DNA: TGCGCCAGCAGCCCGGACAGGAACGACTACGAGCAGTACTTC.

The chain recombines TRBV5-1 with TRBJ1-1; D is perhaps TRBD1 (5 bases). V shed 0 bases and J shed 7 bases, with 13 bases lying between them. CDR1 SGHRS and CDR2 YFSETQ come from the germline V gene. This CDR3 is 14 amino acids long. CDR3 DNA: TGCGCCAGCAGCTTGGAAGTGTCGGGGGATGAAGCTTTCTTT. Amino acid sequence: CASSLEVSGDEAFF.

This chain uses TRBV12-2 with TRBJ1-1; the DNA was not compared with TRBD1, the D call given in the table. TRBV12-2 is annotated as a pseudogene. CDR3 length equals 17 residues. CDR3: CASRLLDVSGKNTEAFF. In DNA, the CDR3 is TGTGCAAGTCGCTTACTCGACGTTTCAGGGAAGAACACTGAAGCTTTCTTT.

In its sample, this clone was seen once. The genes are TRBV12-5 and TRBJ1-3; TRBD1 matches 8 bases. In germline, CDR1 is LGHNT, CDR2 FRNRAP. This CDR3 is 15 amino acids long. V trimming: 3 bases; J trimming: 3 bases; junction bases outside the gene matches: 4. The CDR3: CASGFQGARGNTIYF. The CDR3 bases are TGTGCTAGTGGTTTCCAGGGGGCTCGTGGAAACACCATATATTTT.

This clone has a single count. The J gene is TRBJ2-5, the V gene TRBV15; the D is unclear. The CDR3 sequence is 14 residues long. Germline V CDR1 and CDR2: LNHNV, YYDKDF (reference sequence). V gave up 2 bases and J gave up 7 bases, with 14 bases separating them. The CDR3 region is CATSRPPGSGTQYF. As DNA, the CDR3 is TGTGCCACCAGCAGACCTCCTGGTTCCGGGACCCAGTACTTC.

This chain uses TRBV13 with TRBJ1-4; a possible D gene is TRBD1 (5 bases). The CDR3 runs to 14 residues. V lost 5 bases and J 4 bases, leaving 11 bases between the germline ends. The germline CDR1 and CDR2 sequences are PRHDT and FYEKMQ (reference sequence). CDR3 DNA sequence: TGTGCCAGCAGCCCCCCCAGGGATAATGAAAAACTGTTTTTT. This sequence encodes CASSPPRDNEKLFF.

This clone was picked up one time. This sequence joins TRBV4-1 and TRBJ2-4, with 7 bases that match TRBD2. In germline, CDR1 is MGHRA, CDR2 YSYEKL. The V gene end was trimmed by 4 bases and the J gene end by 8 bases; junction bases not matched to a gene: 8. The length of the CDR3 is 14 residues. CDR3 amino acids: CASSLVSGGDIQYF. DNA of the CDR3: TGCGCCAGCAGCCTCGTTTCGGGGGGAGACATTCAGTACTTC.

The chain has TRBV29-1 and TRBJ2-5; 10 bases are shared with TRBD2. Trimming cost V 7 bases and J 1 base; bases outside gene matches: 6. This CDR3 contains 14 residues. Per germline, CDR1 SQVTM and CDR2 ANQGSEA. For the CDR3, the DNA is TGCAGCGGGCTAGCGGGAGTCCGCCAAGAGACCCAGTACTTC. It yields the protein CSGLAGVRQETQYF.

This chain connects TRBV27 to TRBJ1-1, with D unclear. V was shortened by 7 bases and J by 3 bases, with 15 bases between the two germline ends. Germline CDR1 and CDR2: MNHEY and SMNVEV (reference sequence). The CDR3 loop spans 14 amino acids. CDR3 protein: CASTTRGLDTEAFF. CDR3 DNA: TGTGCCAGCACCACACGGGGATTAGACACTGAAGCTTTCTTT.

V gene TRBV7-9 combines with J gene TRBJ1-4; no clear D. Germline V gene data show CDR1 as SEHNR and CDR2 as FQNEAQ (reference sequence). V lost 4 bases and J 4 bases, leaving 10 bases between the germline ends. This CDR3 has 14 amino acids. CDR3 coding DNA: TGTGCCAGCAGCTCTAACGGGGTTAATGAAAAACTGTTTTTT. It encodes CASSSNGVNEKLFF. Looking up the rest from reference TRBV7-9 and TRBJ1-4 gives the full variable domain: DTGVSQNPRHKITKRGQNVTFRCDPISEHNRLYWYRQTLGQGPEFLTYFQNEAQLEKSRLLSDRFSAERPKGSFSTLEIQRTEQGDSAMYLCASSSNGVNEKLFFGSGTQLSVL.